One and the same sample provided the 5 T cell receptor beta chains below, sequenced in a study of a mutant IDH1 vaccine in newly diagnosed glioma. Indicated time point: week 11, during vaccination. Each dose delivered 300 ug of mutant IDH1 20-mer peptide subcutaneously with imiquimod. Their antigens remain unidentified. The assay was immunoSEQ multiplex PCR, and TCRdb's table has in-frame clones only and misses some. Here the sample spans 55,000 to 70,000 clones, around nine tenths being singletons. The sequenced sample was PBMCs, obtained from a glioma patient whose treatment included an IDH1 peptide vaccine. The receptors come from a man between 35 and 55 years old with glioma.

This chain joins TRBV12-5 and TRBJ2-3; 10 nucleotides line up with TRBD1. This CDR3 spans 17 amino acids. CDR1 LGHNT and CDR2 FRNRAP come from the germline V gene. The ends lost 1 base at V and 1 base at J; junction bases unmatched: 5. In nucleotides, the CDR3 is TGTGCTAGTGGTTTGGGACAGGGGGCTGTGCGCACAGATACGCAGTATTTT. Amino acid sequence: CASGLGQGAVRTDTQYF.

This chain joins TRBV6-1 and TRBJ1-2; D unresolved. The CDR3 extends over 15 amino acids. Germline loops: CDR1 MNHNS, CDR2 SASEGT. Trimming removed 3 bases at V and 3 bases at J, with 14 bases between. The CDR3, as DNA: TGTGCCAGCAGTGACGGCCCTCTAAGGGACTATGGCTACACCTTC. Protein product: CASSDGPLRDYGYTF.

V usage is TRBV5-6 and J usage is TRBJ2-1, with D perhaps assigned TRBD1 or TRBD2 (5 bases each). Germline V gene sequence: CDR1 SGHDT, CDR2 YYEEEE. V shed 0 bases and J shed 3 bases, with 16 bases lying between them. The CDR3 extends over 17 amino acids. DNA for the CDR3: TGTGCCAGCAGCTTGGGTAGGGGAGAAGGCCTCTACAATGAGCAGTTCTTC. This sequence encodes CASSLGRGEGLYNEQFF.

The chain employs TRBV15 and TRBJ1-3; D call uncertain. The germline V and J ends were trimmed by 0 bases and 4 bases, with 7 bases remaining between them. The CDR3 is 14 residues long. CDR1 is LNHNV, CDR2 YYDKDF, per germline (reference sequence). The CDR3 reads CATSRDRGGNTIYF. The CDR3 DNA sequence: TGTGCCACCAGCAGAGATCGAGGAGGAAACACCATATATTTT.

The chain couples TRBV18 to TRBJ2-3; 9 bases map to TRBD1. Germline V gene lookup returns CDR1 KGHSH and CDR2 LQKENI. With 8 bases clipped from V and 2 bases from J, the junction kept 11 bases outside the gene matches. The length of the CDR3 is 16 residues. The CDR3 protein is CASGMDRGLPTDTQYF. The CDR3 coding sequence is TGTGCCAGCGGGATGGACAGGGGCCTTCCCACAGATACGCAGTATTTT.